This T cell receptor beta chain was recorded in a study of blood T cells in healthy people across ages. The CDR3 contains 12 residues. Germline V gene lookup returns CDR1 DFQATT and CDR2 SNEGSKA (reference sequence). V dropped 6 bases and J dropped 6 bases, with 11 bases sitting between them. With a J-beta primer mix and a sample-barcoded 5' primer, a second PCR ran about 6 to 11 cycles. TCRdb re-analysed the 5' RACE reads in MiXCR, keeping a single row per CDR3 protein. The table records fewer than 1.5 million distinct CDR3 sequences, approximately 42% of them present only once. Source material: blood. This clonotype was obtained from a young woman in good health. The chain couples TRBV20-1 to TRBJ1-4; D not certain. CDR3 DNA: TGCAGTGCAAACGGACCAGATGAAAAACTGTTTTTT. As protein: CSANGPDEKLFF.